The T cell receptor beta chain described here comes from a study of T cell repertoires in cytomegalovirus infection. As for the study in general: The public TCR beta signatures pointed to both CMV infection and matching HLA type. Study-level results: Totalled public TCR beta family frequency picked out people who carried CMV plus the relevant HLA. HLA-C-restricted CMV clonotypes gave the most frequent clonotype in two of eight donors.

Germline assignment: CDR1 SNHLY and CDR2 FYNNEI. The CDR3 length is 10 residues. The V gene lost 8 bases and the J gene lost 9 bases, with 7 bases spanning the gap. This clonotype showed up just a few times. The antigen is unknown. Each CDR3 protein is one row after TCRdb ran MiXCR on the reads. Of roughly 640,000 distinct CDR3 sequences detected, roughly 24% appear once; the ten largest clones hold less than 9.5%. Specimen: CD8+ T cells from PBMCs. This sequence originates from a human donor in good health (CMV status not recorded). Some clones in this sample may be carry-over from other donors' samples. The V call is TRBV2, the J call TRBJ2-2; maybe TRBD2 (5 bases). CDR3 loop: CASGGRELFF. The CDR3 DNA sequence: TGTGCCAGCGGAGGCCGGGAGCTGTTTTTT.